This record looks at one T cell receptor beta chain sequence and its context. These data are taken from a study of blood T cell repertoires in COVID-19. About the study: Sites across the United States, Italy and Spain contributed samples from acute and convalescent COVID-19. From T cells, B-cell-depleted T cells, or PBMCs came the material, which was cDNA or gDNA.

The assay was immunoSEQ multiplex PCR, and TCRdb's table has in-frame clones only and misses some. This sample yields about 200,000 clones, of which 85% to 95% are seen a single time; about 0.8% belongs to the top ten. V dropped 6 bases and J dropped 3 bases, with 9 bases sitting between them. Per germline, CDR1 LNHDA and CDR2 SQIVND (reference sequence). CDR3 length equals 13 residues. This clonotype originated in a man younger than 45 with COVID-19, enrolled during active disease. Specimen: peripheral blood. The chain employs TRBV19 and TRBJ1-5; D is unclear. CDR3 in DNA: TGTGCCAGTAGCGGAGGGCTCAATCAGCCCCAGCATTTT. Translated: CASSGGLNQPQHF.